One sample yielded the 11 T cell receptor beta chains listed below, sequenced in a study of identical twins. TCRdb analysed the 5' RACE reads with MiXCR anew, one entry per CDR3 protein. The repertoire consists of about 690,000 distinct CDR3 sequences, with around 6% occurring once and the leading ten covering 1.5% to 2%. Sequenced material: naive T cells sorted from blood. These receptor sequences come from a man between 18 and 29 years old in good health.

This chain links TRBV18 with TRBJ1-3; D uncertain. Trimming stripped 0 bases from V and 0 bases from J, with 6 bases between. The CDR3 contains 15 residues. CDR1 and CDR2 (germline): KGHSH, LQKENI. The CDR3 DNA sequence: TGTGCCAGCTCACCACCTTTGAGCTCTGGAAACACCATATATTTT. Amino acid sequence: CASSPPLSSGNTIYF.

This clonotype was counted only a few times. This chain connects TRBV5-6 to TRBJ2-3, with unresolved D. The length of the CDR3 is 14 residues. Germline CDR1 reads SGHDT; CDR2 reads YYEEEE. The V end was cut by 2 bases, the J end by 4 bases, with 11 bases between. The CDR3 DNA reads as TGTGCCAGCAGCTTCGGTGCTGATTCAGATACGCAGTATTTT. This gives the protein CASSFGADSDTQYF.

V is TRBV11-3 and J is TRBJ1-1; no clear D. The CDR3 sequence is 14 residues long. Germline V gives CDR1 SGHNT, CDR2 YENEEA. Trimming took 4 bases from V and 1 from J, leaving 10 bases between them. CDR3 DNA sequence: TGTGCCAGCAGCTCCAGGACTGAGAACACTGAAGCTTTCTTT. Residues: CASSSRTENTEAFF.

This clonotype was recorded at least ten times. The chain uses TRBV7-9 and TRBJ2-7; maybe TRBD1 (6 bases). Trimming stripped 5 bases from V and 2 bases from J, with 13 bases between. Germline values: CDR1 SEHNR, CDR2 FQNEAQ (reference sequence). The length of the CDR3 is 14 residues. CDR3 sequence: CASSARDKAYEQYF. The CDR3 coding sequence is TGTGCCAGCAGCGCCCGGGACAAGGCCTACGAGCAGTACTTC. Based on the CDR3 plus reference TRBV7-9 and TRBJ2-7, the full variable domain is DTGVSQNPRHKITKRGQNVTFRCDPISEHNRLYWYRQTLGQGPEFLTYFQNEAQLEKSRLLSDRFSAERPKGSFSTLEIQRTEQGDSAMYLCASSARDKAYEQYFGPGTRLTVT.

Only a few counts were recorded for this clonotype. CDR3 coding DNA: TGCAGTGCTAGTTGGGGGAAGGATACGCAGTATTTT. It codes for CSASWGKDTQYF. This chain connects TRBV20-1 to TRBJ2-3, with D perhaps TRBD1 or TRBD2 (5 bases each). Trimming stripped 3 bases from V and 6 bases from J, with 10 bases between. CDR1 and CDR2 (germline): DFQATT, SNEGSKA (reference sequence). This CDR3 spans 12 amino acids.

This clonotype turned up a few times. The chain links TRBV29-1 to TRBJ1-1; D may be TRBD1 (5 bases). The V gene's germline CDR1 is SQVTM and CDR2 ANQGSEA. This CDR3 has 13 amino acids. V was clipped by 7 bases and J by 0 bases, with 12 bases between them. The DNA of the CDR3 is TGCAGCGCCCTACGACAGCTGAACACTGAAGCTTTCTTT. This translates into CSALRQLNTEAFF.

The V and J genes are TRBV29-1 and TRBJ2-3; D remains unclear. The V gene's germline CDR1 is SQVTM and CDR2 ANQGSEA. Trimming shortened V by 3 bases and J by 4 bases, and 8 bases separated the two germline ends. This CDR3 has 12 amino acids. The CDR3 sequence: CSVEAYPDTQYF. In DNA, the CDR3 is TGCAGCGTTGAGGCCTATCCAGATACGCAGTATTTT.

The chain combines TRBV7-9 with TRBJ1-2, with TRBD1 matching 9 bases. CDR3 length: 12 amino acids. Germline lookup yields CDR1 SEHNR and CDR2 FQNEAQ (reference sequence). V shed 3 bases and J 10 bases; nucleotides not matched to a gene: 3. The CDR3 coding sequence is TGTGCCAGCAGCTTGGGACAGGGAACCTACACCTTC. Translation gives CASSLGQGTYTF.

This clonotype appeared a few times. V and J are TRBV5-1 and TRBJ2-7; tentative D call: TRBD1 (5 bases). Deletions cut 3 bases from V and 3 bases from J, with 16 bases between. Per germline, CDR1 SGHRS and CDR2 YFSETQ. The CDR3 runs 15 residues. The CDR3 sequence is CASSSSGQSLYEQYF. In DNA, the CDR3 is TGCGCCAGCAGCTCCTCAGGGCAATCCCTCTACGAGCAGTACTTC.

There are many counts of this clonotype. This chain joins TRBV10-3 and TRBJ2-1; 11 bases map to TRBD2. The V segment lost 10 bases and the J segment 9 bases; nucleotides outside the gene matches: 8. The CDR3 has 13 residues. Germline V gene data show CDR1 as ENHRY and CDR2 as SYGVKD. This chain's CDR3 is CATWPSGRSEQFF. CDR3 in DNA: TGTGCCACATGGCCTAGCGGGAGGAGTGAGCAGTTCTTC.

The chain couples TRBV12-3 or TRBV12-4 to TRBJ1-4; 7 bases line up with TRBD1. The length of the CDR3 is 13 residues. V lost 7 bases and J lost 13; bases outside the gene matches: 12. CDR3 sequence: CASTYSSRQGLFF. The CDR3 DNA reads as TGTGCCAGCACCTACTCGTCAAGACAGGGACTGTTTTTT.